This TCR beta chain derives from a study of T cell changes during pregnancy in multiple sclerosis. Assay used: immunoSEQ multiplex PCR; TCRdb lists only in-frame clones, some missing. The repertoire holds around 28,000 clones, about nine tenths seen once, with 3.5% to 4.5% in the top ten. The CDR3 length is 14 residues. Germline V gene data show CDR1 as MNHNY and CDR2 as SVGAGI (reference sequence). Trimming took 2 bases from V and 7 from J, leaving 14 bases between them. The genes are TRBV6-6 and TRBJ1-2; D possibly corresponds to TRBD1 (5 bases). The receptor was derived from a female donor with multiple sclerosis, enrolled in a pregnancy study. Sequencing was performed on CD8+ T cells from peripheral blood mononuclear cells, taken in the second trimester of pregnancy. CDR3 amino acids: CASSYAQGLGGYTF. In nucleotides, the CDR3 is TGTGCCAGCAGTTACGCCCAGGGCCTAGGTGGCTACACCTTC.